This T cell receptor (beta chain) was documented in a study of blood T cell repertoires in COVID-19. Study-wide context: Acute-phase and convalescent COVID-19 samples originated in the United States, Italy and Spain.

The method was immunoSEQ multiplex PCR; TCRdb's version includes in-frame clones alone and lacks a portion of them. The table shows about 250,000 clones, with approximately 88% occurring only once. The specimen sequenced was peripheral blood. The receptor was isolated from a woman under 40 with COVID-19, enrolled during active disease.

CDR3 DNA sequence: TGTGCCAGCAGCTTAGGGATAACGACGACTAGCGGAAACACAGATACGCAGTATTTT. Its translation is CASSLGITTTSGNTDTQYF. This chain joins TRBV11-3 and TRBJ2-3, with TRBD2 identical over 9 bases. The CDR3 is 19 amino acids. The V segment lost 1 base and the J segment 2 bases; nucleotides outside the gene matches: 13. Germline loops: CDR1 SGHNT, CDR2 YENEEA.